The clone carrying this T cell receptor (beta chain) was seen only a few times. V dropped 3 bases and J dropped 7; count of bases not matched to a gene: 9. The CDR3 is made up of 16 amino acids. The germline gives CDR1 MNHNS, CDR2 SASEGT. Amplification targeted TCR beta CDR3 regions from RNA transcripts. First-round RT-PCR targeting the TCR CDR3 was performed with the HTBI primer set. TCRdb re-called the multiplex PCR reads through MiXCR, storing one row per CDR3 protein. The table has 600,000 to 850,000 distinct CDR3 sequences, around 20% seen once. This sample was taken from a study of T cells in Graves' hyperthyroidism and ophthalmopathy. For the study at large: Peripheral blood was acquired at first diagnosis, ahead of any therapy whatsoever.

Those patients with uncontrolled infection, other autoimmune disease, pregnancy or lactation were excluded. Diagnoses used clinical symptoms, serum thyroxine and TRAb, thyroid ultrasound and orbital computed tomography. This TCR came from a woman between 50 and 59 years old with Graves' hyperthyroidism that later progressed to Graves' ophthalmopathy. Sequencing was done on a sample of blood. This chain links TRBV6-1 with TRBJ1-6; 7 bases map to TRBD1. In DNA, the CDR3 is TGTGCCAGCAGTGAGAACAGGGGAGGCATCAATTCACCCCTCCACTTT. The encoded protein is CASSENRGGINSPLHF.